This TCR beta chain was found in a study of T cells after posttransplantation cyclophosphamide. This clone was picked up many times. The CDR3 length is 13 residues. Trimming removed 2 bases from V and 4 bases from J, with 9 bases in between. Looked up from germline, CDR1 is SGHNT and CDR2 is YYREEE (reference sequence). The method was immunoSEQ multiplex PCR; TCRdb's version includes in-frame clones alone and lacks a portion of them. The sample has 9,500 to 15,000 clones, none seen only once. This TCR was recovered from a woman in her 40s in good health, CMV-negative, and a related stem cell transplant donor. The chain recombines TRBV5-4 with TRBJ1-2; D possibly corresponds to TRBD1 (6 bases). Sequencing was performed on PBMCs. The CDR3 region has the DNA TGTGCCAGCAGCTTACAGGGAATCTATGGCTACACCTTC. This encodes CASSLQGIYGYTF.